This T cell receptor (beta chain) derives from a study of shared clonotypes between healthy human individuals. Regarding the study as a whole: Apart from blood, nothing was sampled; tissue repertoires likely differ. Lower generation probabilities were found for non-shared clonotypes than for those shared by all four donors.

The ends were cut back, 3 bases at V and 8 bases at J, with 16 bases in the middle. The length of the CDR3 is 15 residues. Germline lookup yields CDR1 MGHDK and CDR2 SYGVNS. As regards this clone: Antigen specificity is unknown.

For each subset, genomic DNA was distributed in equal portions over several immunoSEQ plates. Sequencing was performed with immunoSEQ multiplex PCR; in TCRdb, only in-frame clones are kept and a portion is missing. The sample includes a few million clones, 92% of them seen just once. The clonotype originates from a young man in good health. Some clones in this sample may be carry-over from other donors' samples. Specimen: naive CD4+ T cells from PBMCs. Subset described: CD45RA+ positively selected. This chain connects TRBV25-1 to TRBJ1-4; a possible D gene is TRBD1 (6 bases). CDR3 in amino acids: CASSDFGDRSEKLFF. DNA of the CDR3: TGTGCCAGCAGTGATTTTGGCGACAGGTCGGAAAAACTGTTTTTT.